A single sample gave rise to the 21 T cell receptor beta chains below, sequenced in a study of blood T cell repertoires in COVID-19. The data were produced by immunoSEQ multiplex PCR, yet TCRdb's version contains in-frame clones alone and is incomplete. The sample includes under 250,000 clones, 80% to 90% of them seen just once. The sample comprised PBMCs or T cells enriched from blood (not recorded which). These receptors originate from a woman younger than 30 in a cohort exposed to, infected with or recovered from COVID-19 (not recorded which).

The chain has TRBV6-5 and TRBJ2-3; 7 bases line up with TRBD2. Germline V gene lookup returns CDR1 MNHEY and CDR2 SVGAGI. CDR3 length: 15 amino acids. V was clipped by 4 bases and J by 1 base; unmatched bases: 5. The CDR3 DNA reads as TGTGCCAGCAGTTGGGCGGGGGAGGGCACAGATACGCAGTATTTT. Translation: CASSWAGEGTDTQYF.

V gene TRBV12-5 combines with J gene TRBJ2-3, with 7 bases aligning to TRBD1. The CDR3 is made up of 13 amino acids. The germline V gene has CDR1 LGHNT and CDR2 FRNRAP. V shed 7 bases, J shed 4 bases, and the junction held 5 bases outside the gene matches. CDR3 sequence reads: CASALTGADTQYF. For the CDR3, the DNA is TGTGCTAGTGCCCTCACAGGGGCAGATACGCAGTATTTT.

The J gene is TRBJ2-1, the V gene TRBV25-1; D unclear. This CDR3 is 13 amino acids long. Germline CDR1 MGHDK, CDR2 SYGVNS. V was pared by 3 bases and J by 4 bases, with 7 bases between. In nucleotides, the CDR3 is TGTGCCAGCAGTGATGTCGTATACAATGAGCAGTTCTTC. It codes for CASSDVVYNEQFF.

CDR3 sequence: CASSLTSGRSTEAFF. The DNA for the CDR3 is TGTGCCAGCAGCTTAACGTCGGGGAGGAGCACTGAAGCTTTCTTT. The chain uses TRBV7-3 and TRBJ1-1; the D is unclear. CDR3 length: 15 residues. V was shortened by 0 bases and J by 4 bases, with 12 bases between the two germline ends. Germline V lookup: CDR1 SGHTA, CDR2 FQGTGA.

The chain carries TRBV6-5 and TRBJ2-7, with D possibly being TRBD1 (5 bases). Trimming cost V 6 bases and J 0 bases, with 12 bases left between them. This CDR3 has 14 residues. Germline-derived CDR1 and CDR2 are MNHEY and SVGAGI. CDR3 sequence: CASRQGHNSYEQYF. The CDR3 bases are TGTGCCAGCAGACAAGGACACAACTCCTACGAGCAGTACTTC.

The V gene is TRBV18, the J gene TRBJ2-1, with TRBD1 identical over 10 bases. The germline gives CDR1 KGHSH, CDR2 LQKENI. The CDR3 contains 17 residues. Losses at the gene ends were 2 bases for V and 5 bases for J; bases not matched to a gene: 9. CDR3 DNA sequence: TGTGCCAGCTCACCAGGGGGGCCGGGACAGGGGAACAATGAGCAGTTCTTC. This gives the protein CASSPGGPGQGNNEQFF.

The gene calls are TRBV28 and TRBJ1-1, with unresolved D. The CDR3 is made up of 12 amino acids. Trimming stripped 8 bases from V and 5 bases from J, with 12 bases between. CDR1 and CDR2 from the germline V gene are MDHEN and SYDVKM. CDR3 protein: CASWNRETEAFF. In nucleotides, the CDR3 is TGTGCCAGCTGGAATCGGGAGACTGAAGCTTTCTTT.

The chain combines TRBV2 with TRBJ2-5, with TRBD2 identical over 12 bases. Germline V lookup: CDR1 SNHLY, CDR2 FYNNEI. This CDR3 is built from 16 residues. V lost 5 bases, J lost 2 bases, and 6 bases stayed unmatched. The CDR3 is CASSFLGLAGQETQYF. CDR3 nucleotides: TGTGCCAGCAGTTTTCTGGGACTAGCGGGTCAAGAGACCCAGTACTTC.

This chain uses TRBV12-3 or TRBV12-4 with TRBJ2-3; D is unclear. The germline V and J ends were trimmed by 1 base and 1 base, with 3 bases remaining between them. The CDR3 has 13 amino acids. CDR3 protein: CASSLVGTDTQYF. The CDR3 nucleotides read TGTGCCAGCAGTTTAGTCGGCACAGATACGCAGTATTTT.

This clone was recorded only once. The chain links TRBV9 to TRBJ2-7, with D maybe TRBD2 (6 bases). The germline gives CDR1 SGDLS, CDR2 YYNGEE. Between the trimmed V and J ends, which lost 4 bases and 6 bases, there was a span of 23 bases. The CDR3 covers 16 residues. This CDR3 is CASSPQGGDSIFEQYF. CDR3 DNA: TGTGCCAGCAGCCCCCAGGGCGGGGACTCCATTTTCGAGCAGTACTTC.

The chain is built from TRBV7-2 and TRBJ1-5; D is uncertain. The CDR3 covers 15 residues. V was cut by 0 bases and J by 3 bases, with 9 bases left in between. The V gene's germline CDR1 is SGHTA and CDR2 FQGNSA. CDR3 nucleotides: TGTGCCAGCAGCTTAGCGGCAGATGCCAATCAGCCCCAGCATTTT. Protein: CASSLAADANQPQHF.

In this sample, this clone turned up once. The sample has other DNA sequences that encode this CDR3 too. The chain couples TRBV18 to TRBJ1-2, with D perhaps TRBD1 (6 bases). V was cut by 4 bases and J by 3 bases, with 9 bases left in between. The CDR3 contains 13 residues. Germline-derived CDR1 and CDR2 are KGHSH and LQKENI. CDR3 DNA sequence: TGTGCCAGCTCACTACAGGGCGACTATGGCTACACCTTC. It specifies CASSLQGDYGYTF.

This chain links TRBV30 with TRBJ2-1, with a tentative D call TRBD2 (6 bases). The CDR3 runs 14 residues. Germline V gene sequence: CDR1 GTSNPN, CDR2 SVGIG (reference sequence). V was trimmed by 5 bases and J by 0 bases, leaving 11 bases between them. The CDR3 loop reads CAWFGGSSYNEQFF. The CDR3 DNA is TGTGCCTGGTTCGGGGGAAGCTCCTACAATGAGCAGTTCTTC. The full variable domain, completed using reference TRBV30 and TRBJ2-1, is SQTIHQWPATLVQPVGSPLSLECTVEGTSNPNLYWYRQAAGRGLQLLFYSVGIGQISSEVPQNLSASRPQDRQFILSSKKLLLSDSGFYLCAWFGGSSYNEQFFGPGTRLTVL.

The rearrangement uses TRBV19 and TRBJ2-3; 13 nucleotides match TRBD2. The CDR3 consists of 16 residues. With 6 bases clipped from V and 4 bases from J, the junction kept 7 bases outside the gene matches. Germline loops: CDR1 LNHDA, CDR2 SQIVND (reference sequence). The CDR3 nucleotides are TGTGCCAGTAGGTCAACTAGCGGGGGGGCCCCAGATACGCAGTATTTT. Its translation: CASRSTSGGAPDTQYF.

J is TRBJ2-7 and V is TRBV11-3, with TRBD2 identical over 7 bases. V was pared by 3 bases and J by 2 bases, with 4 bases of the junction left unmatched. CDR1 SGHNT and CDR2 YENEEA come from the germline V gene. This CDR3 comprises 14 residues. The CDR3 spells CASSFLGTTYEQYF. DNA of the CDR3: TGTGCCAGCAGCTTCCTCGGGACTACCTACGAGCAGTACTTC.

The rearrangement links TRBV5-4 to TRBJ2-2, with D possibly being TRBD2 (6 bases). V was shortened by 1 base and J by 1 base, with 11 bases between the two germline ends. Germline values: CDR1 SGHNT, CDR2 YYREEE (reference sequence). The CDR3 loop spans 16 amino acids. CDR3 residues: CASSLSGSGNTGELFF. The CDR3 nucleotides read TGTGCCAGCAGCTTGTCCGGTAGCGGGAACACCGGGGAGCTGTTTTTT.

The chain has TRBV27 and TRBJ1-1; D remains ambiguous. The CDR3 consists of 14 residues. The ends were cut back, 6 bases at V and 3 bases at J, with 14 bases in the middle. CDR1 and CDR2 from the germline V gene are MNHEY and SMNVEV (reference sequence). The CDR3 nucleotides read TGTGCCAGCAGAACCGGGGAGGAGGACACTGAAGCTTTCTTT. This encodes CASRTGEEDTEAFF.

The chain is built from TRBV5-5 and TRBJ2-6; 7 bases match TRBD1. This CDR3 spans 17 amino acids. Germline assignment: CDR1 SGHKS and CDR2 YYEKEE (reference sequence). The V and J ends lost 6 bases and 0 bases, in that order; junction bases with no gene match: 9. CDR3 bases: TGTGCCAGCACACGGGACAGCCTTAGCTCTGGGGCCAACGTCCTGACTTTC. Amino acid sequence: CASTRDSLSSGANVLTF.

V and J are TRBV19 and TRBJ1-1, with no clear D. Trimming stripped 2 bases from V and 0 bases from J, with 10 bases between. This CDR3 spans 15 amino acids. Per germline, CDR1 LNHDA and CDR2 SQIVND (reference sequence). This chain's CDR3 is CASSITGLVNTEAFF. The CDR3 nucleotides read TGTGCCAGTAGTATAACTGGACTAGTGAACACTGAAGCTTTCTTT.

This chain uses TRBV6-1 with TRBJ1-1; 8 bases line up with TRBD1. V lost 1 base, J lost 3 bases, and 4 bases stayed unmatched. The CDR3 sequence is 15 residues long. The germline V gene has CDR1 MNHNS and CDR2 SASEGT. CDR3 region: CASSEEGQADTEAFF. The CDR3 DNA is TGTGCCAGCAGTGAAGAGGGACAGGCAGACACTGAAGCTTTCTTT.

This clone has a single count. This chain links TRBV6-5 with TRBJ1-2; D possibly corresponds to TRBD1 (5 bases). The CDR3 sequence is 16 residues long. Germline V lookup: CDR1 MNHEY, CDR2 SVGAGI. The V and J ends lost 0 bases and 2 bases respectively, with 13 bases between them. The chain's CDR3 is CASSYSRGTGNYGYTF. In nucleotides, the CDR3 is TGTGCCAGCAGTTACTCGCGGGGGACGGGGAACTATGGCTACACCTTC.